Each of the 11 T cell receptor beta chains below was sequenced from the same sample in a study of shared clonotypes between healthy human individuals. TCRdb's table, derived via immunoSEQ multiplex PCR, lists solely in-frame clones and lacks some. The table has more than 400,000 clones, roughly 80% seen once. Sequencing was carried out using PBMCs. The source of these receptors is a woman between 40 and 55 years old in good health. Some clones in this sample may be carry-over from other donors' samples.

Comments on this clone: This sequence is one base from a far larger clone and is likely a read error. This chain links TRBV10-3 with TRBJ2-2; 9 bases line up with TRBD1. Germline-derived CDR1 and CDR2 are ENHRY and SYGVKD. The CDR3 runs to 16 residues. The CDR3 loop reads CAVSGTGGQGAGELFF. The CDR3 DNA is TGTGCCGTCAGTGGCACGGGGGGACAGGGCGCCGGGGAGCTGTTTTTT.

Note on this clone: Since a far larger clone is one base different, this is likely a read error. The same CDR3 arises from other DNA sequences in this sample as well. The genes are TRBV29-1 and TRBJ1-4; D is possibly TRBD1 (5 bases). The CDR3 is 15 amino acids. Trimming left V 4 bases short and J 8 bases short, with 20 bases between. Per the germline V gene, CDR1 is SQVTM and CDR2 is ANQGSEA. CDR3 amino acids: CSVVIPRQGNEKLFF. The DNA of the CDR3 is TGCAGCGTTGTAATCCCCCGGCAGGGAAACGAAAAACTGTTTTTT.

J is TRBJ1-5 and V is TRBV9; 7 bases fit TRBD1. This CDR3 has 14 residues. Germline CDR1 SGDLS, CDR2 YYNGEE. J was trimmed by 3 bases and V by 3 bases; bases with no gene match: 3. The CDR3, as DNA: TGTGCCAGCAGCGCCGGGACAGACAATCAGCCCCAGCATTTT. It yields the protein CASSAGTDNQPQHF.

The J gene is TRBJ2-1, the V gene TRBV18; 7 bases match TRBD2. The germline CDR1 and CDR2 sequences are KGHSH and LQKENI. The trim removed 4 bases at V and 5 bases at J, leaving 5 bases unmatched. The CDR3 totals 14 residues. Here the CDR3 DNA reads TGTGCCAGCTCACAAACGACTAGCCACAATGAGCAGTTCTTC. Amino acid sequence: CASSQTTSHNEQFF.

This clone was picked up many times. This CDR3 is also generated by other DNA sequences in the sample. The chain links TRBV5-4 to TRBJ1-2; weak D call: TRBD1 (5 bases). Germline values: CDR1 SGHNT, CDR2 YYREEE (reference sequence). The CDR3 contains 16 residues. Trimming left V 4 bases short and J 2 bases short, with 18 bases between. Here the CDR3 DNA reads TGTGCCAGCAGCCCGGACAATGGGTTATTGAACTATGGCTACACCTTC. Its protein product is CASSPDNGLLNYGYTF.

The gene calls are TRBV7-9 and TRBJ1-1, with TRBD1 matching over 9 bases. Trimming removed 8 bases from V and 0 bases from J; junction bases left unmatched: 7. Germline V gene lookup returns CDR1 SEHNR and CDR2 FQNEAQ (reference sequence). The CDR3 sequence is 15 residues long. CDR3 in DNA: TGTGCCAGCTCGGACAGGGGATTAATGAACACTGAAGCTTTCTTT. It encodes CASSDRGLMNTEAFF. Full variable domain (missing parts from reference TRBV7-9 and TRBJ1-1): DTGVSQNPRHKITKRGQNVTFRCDPISEHNRLYWYRQTLGQGPEFLTYFQNEAQLEKSRLLSDRFSAERPKGSFSTLEIQRTEQGDSAMYLCASSDRGLMNTEAFFGQGTRLTVV.

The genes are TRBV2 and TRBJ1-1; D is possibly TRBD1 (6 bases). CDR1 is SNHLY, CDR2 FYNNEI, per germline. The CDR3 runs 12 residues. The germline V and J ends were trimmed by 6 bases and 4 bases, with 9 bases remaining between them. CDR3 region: CASRGGGTEAFF. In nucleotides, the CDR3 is TGTGCCAGCAGGGGGGGCGGCACTGAAGCTTTCTTT.

Here the CDR3 reads CASSTSGETQYF. The CDR3 nucleotides read TGCGCCAGCAGCACATCGGGGGAGACCCAGTACTTC. The V call is TRBV5-1, the J call TRBJ2-5; D is perhaps TRBD2 (5 bases). The CDR3 loop spans 12 amino acids. Deletions cut 4 bases from V and 5 bases from J, with 9 bases between. Germline values: CDR1 SGHRS, CDR2 YFSETQ.

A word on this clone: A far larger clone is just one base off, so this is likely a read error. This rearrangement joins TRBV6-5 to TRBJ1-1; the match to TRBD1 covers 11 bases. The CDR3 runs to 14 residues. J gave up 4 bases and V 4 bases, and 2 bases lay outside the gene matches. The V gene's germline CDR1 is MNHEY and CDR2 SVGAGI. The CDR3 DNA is TGTGCCAGCAGTTTAGGGACAGGGGGCACTGAAGCTTTCTTT. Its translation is CASSLGTGGTEAFF.

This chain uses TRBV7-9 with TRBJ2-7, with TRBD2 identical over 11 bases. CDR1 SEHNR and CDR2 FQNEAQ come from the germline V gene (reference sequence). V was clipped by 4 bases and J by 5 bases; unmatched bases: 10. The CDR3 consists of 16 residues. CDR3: CASSSPVSGRVDEQYF. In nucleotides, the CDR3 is TGTGCCAGCAGCTCTCCCGTTAGCGGGAGGGTTGACGAGCAGTACTTC.

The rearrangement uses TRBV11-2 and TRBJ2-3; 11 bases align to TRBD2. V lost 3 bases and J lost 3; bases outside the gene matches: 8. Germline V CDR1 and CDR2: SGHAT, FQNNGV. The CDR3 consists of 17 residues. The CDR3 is CASSLAIAGGGTDTQYF. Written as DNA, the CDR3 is TGTGCCAGCAGCTTGGCAATAGCGGGAGGGGGGACAGATACGCAGTATTTT.